Following are 21 T cell receptor beta chains from one sample sequenced in a study of T cells after somatic rescue of genetic block. Repertoires were generated with immunoSEQ multiplex PCR, while TCRdb's copy carries only in-frame clones and drops some. This table has 110,000 or so clones, under 95% appearing once. Source material: peripheral blood mononuclear cells (PBMCs). The receptors stem from a woman under 30.

The chain links TRBV5-4 to TRBJ2-2, with 9 bases aligning to TRBD2. This CDR3 has 16 amino acids. V lost 4 bases, J lost 3 bases, and 7 bases stayed unmatched. Germline lookup yields CDR1 SGHNT and CDR2 YYREEE (reference sequence). The CDR3, as DNA: TGTGCCAGCAGCCCGGCAGCGGGGGGTTACACCGGGGAGCTGTTTTTT. It yields the protein CASSPAAGGYTGELFF.

Note on this clone: This sample includes further DNA sequences coding for the same CDR3. The chain joins TRBV30 to TRBJ2-1, with D hard to call. The CDR3 loop spans 11 amino acids. Germline CDR1 and CDR2: GTSNPN and SVGIG (reference sequence). V was shortened by 0 bases and J by 6 bases, with 3 bases between the two germline ends. This CDR3 reads CAWSVGNEQFF. CDR3 coding DNA: TGTGCCTGGAGTGTAGGCAATGAGCAGTTCTTC.

This chain joins TRBV2 and TRBJ1-4; TRBD1 agrees at 7 bases. The ends lost 10 bases at V and 8 bases at J; junction bases unmatched: 10. CDR1 is SNHLY and CDR2 is FYNNEI in the germline V gene. The CDR3 is 13 residues long. CDR3 in amino acids: CAIPDRQGEKLFF. The DNA for the CDR3 is TGTGCCATACCGGACAGGCAAGGCGAAAAACTGTTTTTT.

V gene TRBV5-1 combines with J gene TRBJ2-7; no definite D call. This CDR3 has 11 amino acids. CDR1 is SGHRS, CDR2 YFSETQ, per germline. Trimming shortened V by 5 bases and J by 3 bases, and 6 bases separated the two germline ends. This chain's CDR3 is CASSFHYEQYF. CDR3 DNA: TGCGCCAGCAGTTTTCACTACGAGCAGTACTTC.

J is TRBJ1-4 and V is TRBV15; D gene ambiguous. This CDR3 comprises 16 residues. Germline CDR1 is LNHNV and CDR2 is YYDKDF (reference sequence). V shed 1 base and J shed 0 bases, with 9 bases lying between them. For the CDR3, the DNA is TGTGCCACCAGCAGAGTAGTCATTGCAACTAATGAAAAACTGTTTTTT. It is translated as CATSRVVIATNEKLFF.

This clone has a single count. The V and J genes are TRBV9 and TRBJ1-2; maybe TRBD1 (5 bases). Deletions cut 2 bases from V and 3 bases from J, with 5 bases between. The germline V gene encodes CDR1 SGDLS and CDR2 YYNGEE. The CDR3 is made up of 12 amino acids. CDR3 in amino acids: CASSVGDYGYTF. The CDR3 coding sequence is TGTGCCAGCAGCGTGGGGGACTATGGCTACACCTTC. The complete variable domain, with remaining parts taken from reference TRBV9 and TRBJ1-2, reads DSGVTQTPKHLITATGQRVTLRCSPRSGDLSVYWYQQSLDQGLQFLIQYYNGEERAKGNILERFSAQQFPDLHSELNLSSLELGDSALYFCASSVGDYGYTFGSGTRLTVV.

V gene TRBV7-2 combines with J gene TRBJ1-1, with D possibly TRBD1 on 5 matching bases. Trimming left V 1 base short and J 1 base short, with 7 bases between. The germline CDR1 and CDR2 sequences are SGHTA and FQGNSA. This CDR3 is built from 14 residues. This CDR3 is CASSLGRANTEAFF. DNA for the CDR3: TGTGCCAGCAGCTTAGGCAGGGCGAACACTGAAGCTTTCTTT.

The chain recombines TRBV2 with TRBJ2-2, with D hard to call. The CDR3 is 17 residues long. Germline V gives CDR1 SNHLY, CDR2 FYNNEI. V was trimmed by 5 bases and J by 0 bases, leaving 16 bases between them. The CDR3 coding sequence is TGTGCCAGCAGTACCCCACCGGTAGGCCCGAACACCGGGGAGCTGTTTTTT. The encoded protein is CASSTPPVGPNTGELFF.

The chain employs TRBV11-1 and TRBJ2-7, with D perhaps matching TRBD1 (7 bases). This CDR3 contains 15 residues. V was pared by 5 bases and J by 4 bases, with 18 bases between. Germline values: CDR1 SGHAT, CDR2 FQDESV (reference sequence). The CDR3 bases are TGTGCCAGCAGCCCCCGGCGGGACAGCGGATACGAGCAGTACTTC. Its translation: CASSPRRDSGYEQYF.

Concerning this clone itself: A junction end diverges from the germline sequence, so it may reflect a read error. The J gene is TRBJ1-2, the V gene TRBV29-1; unclear D gene. CDR3 length: 14 residues. The germline CDR1 and CDR2 sequences are SQVTM and ANQGSEA. Here the CDR3 reads CSAASSGQSLLQGF. CDR3 coding DNA: TGCAGCGCCGCATCCTCGGGCCAATCGCTTCTCCAAGGGTTC.

The rearrangement uses TRBV30 and TRBJ1-2; D is possibly TRBD1 (5 bases). Germline V gene sequence: CDR1 GTSNPN, CDR2 SVGIG (reference sequence). The CDR3 totals 13 residues. V gave up 3 bases and J gave up 2 bases, with 10 bases separating them. CDR3: CAWRRAGNYGYTF. The CDR3 region has the DNA TGTGCCTGGAGGCGGGCAGGGAACTATGGCTACACCTTC.

J is TRBJ1-1 and V is TRBV30; no clear D gene. Germline CDR1 GTSNPN, CDR2 SVGIG (reference sequence). This CDR3 is built from 14 residues. The CDR3 DNA follows: TGTGCAGAGACCGTTGGGTTACCGAACACTGAAGCTTTCTTT. Protein: CAETVGLPNTEAFF.

This clone was counted a single time. J is TRBJ2-7 and V is TRBV7-5; the table's TRBD2 call for D was not verified on the DNA. TRBV7-5 is a listed pseudogene. This CDR3 is built from 14 residues. CDR3 sequence reads: CVRSLPSAYYEQYF. CDR3 bases: TGTGTCAGAAGCTTACCCTCCGCCTACTACGAGCAGTACTTC.

The rearrangement joins TRBV5-1 to TRBJ1-2; no clear D gene. Looked up from germline, CDR1 is SGHRS and CDR2 is YFSETQ. Trimming cost V 0 bases and J 6 bases, with 9 bases left between them. The CDR3 runs to 13 residues. This CDR3 reads CASSLGHEDGYTF. The CDR3 nucleotides are TGCGCCAGCAGCTTGGGTCACGAGGATGGCTACACCTTC.

This chain links TRBV6-6 with TRBJ1-2; D not resolved. The germline gives CDR1 MNHNY, CDR2 SVGAGI (reference sequence). The CDR3 runs to 13 residues. Deletions cut 8 bases from V and 2 bases from J, with 12 bases between. The CDR3 DNA reads as TGTGCCAGCGGAATGACGGCGAACTATGGCTACACCTTC. Translation gives CASGMTANYGYTF.

The J gene is TRBJ2-5, the V gene TRBV5-1; D gene uncertain. The germline V gene encodes CDR1 SGHRS and CDR2 YFSETQ. The CDR3 is 13 amino acids. Trimming shortened V by 0 bases and J by 1 base, and 4 bases separated the two germline ends. The CDR3 nucleotides read TGCGCCAGCAGCTTGGTTCTCCAAGAGACCCAGTACTTC. Translation gives CASSLVLQETQYF. The full variable domain, completed using reference TRBV5-1 and TRBJ2-5, is KAGVTQTPRYLIKTRGQQVTLSCSPISGHRSVSWYQQTPGQGLQFLFEYFSETQRNKGNFPGRFSGRQFSNSRSEMNVSTLELGDSALYLCASSLVLQETQYFGPGTRLLVL.

This chain links TRBV7-6 with TRBJ2-1; D uncertain. CDR3 length: 16 residues. With 1 base removed from V and 2 bases from J, the gap between germline ends came to 12 bases. Germline CDR1 is SGHVS and CDR2 is FNYEAQ. CDR3 nucleotides: TGTGCCAGCAGCTTAGTTACGAGTTCTCCCTACAATGAGCAGTTCTTC. Protein sequence: CASSLVTSSPYNEQFF.

The rearrangement links TRBV7-9 to TRBJ1-6; D is perhaps TRBD1 (5 bases). CDR1 and CDR2 (germline): SEHNR, FQNEAQ (reference sequence). The CDR3 consists of 15 residues. Between the trimmed V and J ends, which lost 6 bases and 7 bases, there was a span of 16 bases. CDR3 protein: CASRRPRQNNSPLHF. The DNA for the CDR3 is TGTGCCAGCAGGCGCCCTAGACAGAACAATTCACCCCTCCACTTT.

This chain connects TRBV9 to TRBJ2-6, with D uncertain. The CDR3 sequence is 16 residues long. Between the trimmed V and J ends, which lost 3 bases and 2 bases, there was a span of 12 bases. CDR1 and CDR2 from the germline V gene are SGDLS and YYNGEE. The CDR3 sequence: CASSETFETGANVLTF. DNA for the CDR3: TGTGCCAGCAGCGAGACGTTCGAAACTGGGGCCAACGTCCTGACTTTC.

This chain connects TRBV7-9 to TRBJ1-4; D unresolved. Trimming stripped 8 bases from V and 10 bases from J, with 17 bases between. CDR3 length equals 13 residues. Germline-derived CDR1 and CDR2 are SEHNR and FQNEAQ (reference sequence). This CDR3 reads CASRPPEPGKLFF. As DNA, the CDR3 is TGTGCCAGCCGACCACCGGAACCGGGAAAACTGTTTTTT. Looking up the rest from reference TRBV7-9 and TRBJ1-4 gives the full variable domain: DTGVSQNPRHKITKRGQNVTFRCDPISEHNRLYWYRQTLGQGPEFLTYFQNEAQLEKSRLLSDRFSAERPKGSFSTLEIQRTEQGDSAMYLCASRPPEPGKLFFGSGTQLSVL.

The chain joins TRBV7-9 to TRBJ1-4; D gene ambiguous. CDR1 is SEHNR, CDR2 FQNEAQ, per germline (reference sequence). The CDR3 spans 14 residues. V dropped 2 bases and J dropped 0 bases, with 4 bases sitting between them. CDR3 region: CASSLQSTNEKLFF. The CDR3 region has the DNA TGTGCCAGCAGCTTACAGTCAACTAATGAAAAACTGTTTTTT.